The 23 T cell receptor beta chains below all came from one sample that was sequenced in a study of T cell repertoires in aging, cancer and after chemotherapy. TRB rearrangements spanning V, D and J were amplified using mixed TRB-A/B primers. A single record per CDR3 protein comes from TCRdb applying MiXCR to the multiplex PCR reads. The table shows 1,500 to 2,000 distinct CDR3 sequences, with less than 30% occurring only once. Amplification of TCR beta used genomic DNA extracted from peripheral blood. The sample consisted of blood. Source of these receptors: a human donor with a blood cancer. The donor label of this sample is uncertain.

This chain links TRBV6-2 or TRBV6-3 with TRBJ1-5; D is ambiguous. Germline V lookup: CDR1 MNHEY, CDR2 SVGEGT. Trimming left V 2 bases short and J 0 bases short, with 11 bases between. The CDR3 has 16 amino acids. For the CDR3, the DNA is TGTGCCAGCAGTTACGAGGGAGGTTATAGCAATCAGCCCCAGCATTTT. It codes for CASSYEGGYSNQPQHF.

The J gene is TRBJ2-2, the V gene TRBV20-1; D uncertain. Trimming removed 5 bases from V and 1 base from J, with 8 bases in between. CDR1 and CDR2 from the germline V gene are DFQATT and SNEGSKA (reference sequence). This CDR3 spans 13 amino acids. The DNA of the CDR3 is TGCAGTGCTCCCTTCCGGAACACCGGGGAGCTGTTTTTT. Residues: CSAPFRNTGELFF.

This clonotype is judged medium-sized. The chain employs TRBV11-3 and TRBJ2-7, with D tentatively TRBD1 (6 bases). The CDR3 totals 15 residues. V gave up 4 bases and J gave up 2 bases, with 15 bases separating them. The germline gives CDR1 SGHNT, CDR2 YENEEA. The CDR3 loop is CASSWVQGLPYEQYF. The CDR3 bases are TGTGCCAGCAGCTGGGTGCAGGGGTTACCCTACGAGCAGTACTTC.

This clonotype was observed a few times. This chain joins TRBV6-2 or TRBV6-3 and TRBJ2-3; D unresolved. V shed 6 bases and J shed 6 bases, with 10 bases lying between them. This CDR3 region has 12 residues. Per the germline V gene, CDR1 is MNHEY and CDR2 is SVGEGT. The CDR3 region is CASSRGGDTQYF. Written as DNA, the CDR3 is TGTGCCAGCAGCCGCGGTGGGGATACGCAGTATTTT.

In its sample, this clonotype was seen a few times. The rearrangement joins TRBV12-3 or TRBV12-4 to TRBJ1-1, with D unresolved. The CDR3 runs to 14 residues. V shed 7 bases and J shed 6 bases, with 18 bases lying between them. This CDR3 is CASTLTAGNSEAFF. In nucleotides, the CDR3 is TGTGCCAGCACCCTGACGGCGGGTAACTCTGAAGCTTTCTTT.

The V and J genes are TRBV5-4 and TRBJ2-1; TRBD2 is a possible D gene (6 bases). Trimming stripped 0 bases from V and 7 bases from J, with 14 bases between. This CDR3 spans 15 amino acids. Germline CDR1 is SGHNT and CDR2 is YYREEE (reference sequence). CDR3 protein: CASSLAGGVANEQFF. CDR3 coding DNA: TGTGCCAGCAGCTTGGCCGGGGGAGTCGCGAATGAGCAGTTCTTC.

This clonotype was counted only a few times. The junction and the germline gene differ at one end; a read error may be behind it. The V gene is TRBV12-3 or TRBV12-4, the J gene TRBJ2-1, with D perhaps being TRBD1 or TRBD2 (5 bases each). The CDR3 is 13 residues long. The CDR3 DNA is TGTGCCAGCCGTTTGGGGGTACACAATGAGCAGTTCTTC. Residues: CASRLGVHNEQFF.

The table lists this clonotype with a few counts. The V gene is TRBV19, the J gene TRBJ2-7; D might be TRBD1 (6 bases). V lost 3 bases and J lost 2, with 8 bases in between. Germline V gives CDR1 LNHDA, CDR2 SQIVND (reference sequence). The CDR3 sequence is 13 residues long. The CDR3: CASSIRTAYEQYF. The DNA of the CDR3 is TGTGCCAGTAGTATTAGGACAGCCTACGAGCAGTACTTC.

This clonotype is labeled as large. CDR3 DNA sequence: TGTGCCAGCAGCCGCAACGCAGCGGGGCGTTCCCACGAGCAGTACTTC. As protein: CASSRNAAGRSHEQYF. The V and J genes are TRBV13 and TRBJ2-7; 7 bases align to TRBD2. The CDR3 runs to 16 residues. V shed 5 bases and J 5 bases; nucleotides not matched to a gene: 15. Germline V lookup: CDR1 PRHDT, CDR2 FYEKMQ (reference sequence).

By share, this clonotype counts as medium-sized (0.01 to 0.1%). The rearrangement uses TRBV4-3 and TRBJ2-1; D is ambiguous. The V end lost 6 bases, the J end lost 10 bases, and 19 bases lay between the germline ends. From germline, CDR1 is LGHNA and CDR2 YSLEER. The CDR3 consists of 14 residues. The CDR3 nucleotides are TGCGCCAGCAGTCGAACTCTAGGGTTAATAGAGCAGTTCTTC. Amino acids: CASSRTLGLIEQFF.

In its sample, this clonotype was seen a few times. This chain joins TRBV4-2 and TRBJ1-1; possible D gene TRBD1, 5 bases. With 2 bases removed from V and 3 bases from J, the gap between germline ends came to 13 bases. Looked up from germline, CDR1 is LGHNA and CDR2 is YNFKEQ. This CDR3 has 15 residues. The CDR3 sequence: CASSQHTGSDTEAFF. DNA for the CDR3: TGTGCCAGCAGCCAACACACAGGTTCTGACACTGAAGCTTTCTTT.

By share of the sample, this clonotype is hyperexpanded. The V call is TRBV19, the J call TRBJ2-1; 12 positions match TRBD2. The CDR3 loop spans 16 amino acids. The germline CDR1 and CDR2 sequences are LNHDA and SQIVND (reference sequence). J lost 7 bases, V lost 7 bases, and 11 bases had no gene match. CDR3 DNA: TGTGCCAGTAATCAAGGGGCTAGCGGGGGGGCTAATGAGCAGTTCTTC. Protein product: CASNQGASGGANEQFF.

This clonotype was detected only a few times. The J gene is TRBJ1-6, the V gene TRBV29-1; possible D gene TRBD1, 5 bases. The CDR3 sequence is 14 residues long. V lost 7 bases and J 7 bases, leaving 17 bases between the germline ends. Germline CDR1 reads SQVTM; CDR2 reads ANQGSEA. The CDR3 protein is CSARSGQRNSPLHF. The CDR3 DNA sequence: TGCAGCGCGAGATCAGGGCAGCGAAATTCACCCCTCCACTTT.

The gene calls are TRBV6-2 or TRBV6-3 and TRBJ2-7; 7 bases match TRBD2. The CDR3 contains 12 residues. The junction had 0 bases not matched to a gene; V was cut back by 4 bases and J by 3 bases. The germline V gene encodes CDR1 MNHEY and CDR2 SVGEGT. The CDR3 nucleotides read TGTGCCAGCAGTTGGGACTACTACGAGCAGTACTTC. As protein: CASSWDYYEQYF.

This sequence joins TRBV27 and TRBJ1-3, with 7 bases fitting TRBD1. CDR3 length equals 15 residues. Germline assignment: CDR1 MNHEY and CDR2 SMNVEV (reference sequence). The V segment lost 8 bases and the J segment 1 base; nucleotides outside the gene matches: 8. CDR3 region: CASFSGTVSGNTIYF. The DNA for the CDR3 is TGTGCCAGCTTTTCCGGGACAGTGTCTGGAAACACCATATATTTT.

The chain carries TRBV12-3 or TRBV12-4 and TRBJ1-2; no clear D gene. The germline V and J ends were trimmed by 5 bases and 7 bases, with 8 bases remaining between them. This CDR3 has 11 amino acids. The CDR3 DNA reads as TGTGCCAGCAGTGGGTCAGGTGGCTACACCTTC. The encoded protein is CASSGSGGYTF.

CDR3 in amino acids: CATLAGYNEQFF. The DNA for the CDR3 is TGTGCCACCTTAGCGGGATACAATGAGCAGTTCTTC. The V and J genes are TRBV27 and TRBJ2-1, with 8 bases matching TRBD2. The CDR3 is 12 amino acids. V lost 10 bases, J lost 4 bases, and 3 bases stayed unmatched. CDR1 and CDR2 from the germline V gene are MNHEY and SMNVEV (reference sequence).

V and J are TRBV7-2 and TRBJ2-5; maybe TRBD2 (7 bases). This CDR3 is 14 amino acids long. V was shortened by 6 bases and J by 7 bases, with 18 bases between the two germline ends. CDR1 SGHTA and CDR2 FQGNSA come from the germline V gene. CDR3 nucleotides: TGTGCCAGCAGGTGGCGGGAAGGGGGGGGGACCCAGTACTTC. This translates into CASRWREGGGTQYF.

The chain joins TRBV12-3 or TRBV12-4 to TRBJ2-7; 9 bases fit TRBD1. V lost 4 bases and J lost 2; bases outside the gene matches: 0. The CDR3 runs to 13 residues. In DNA, the CDR3 is TGTGCCAGCAGTTGGGACAGGGCCTACGAGCAGTACTTC. Protein sequence: CASSWDRAYEQYF.

Comments on this clonotype: Since a much larger clone is just one base distant, this may be a read error. This rearrangement joins TRBV29-1 to TRBJ2-7; 7 bases are shared with TRBD1. The CDR3 sequence is 13 residues long. J gave up 7 bases and V 8 bases, and 14 bases lay outside the gene matches. Germline V lookup: CDR1 SQVTM, CDR2 ANQGSEA. The CDR3 loop reads CSTPGTVGREQYF. CDR3 sequence (DNA): TGCAGCACTCCCGGGACAGTGGGCAGAGAGCAGTACTTC.

This clonotype was seen a handful of times. The chain carries TRBV27 and TRBJ2-5; 9 bases map to TRBD2. CDR3 length: 14 residues. Per germline, CDR1 MNHEY and CDR2 SMNVEV (reference sequence). Trimming cost V 6 bases and J 3 bases; bases outside gene matches: 5. CDR3 nucleotide sequence: TGTGCCAGCAGAGGACTAGCGTCCAAAGAGACCCAGTACTTC. As protein: CASRGLASKETQYF.

This clonotype has just a few counts. The rearrangement joins TRBV6-2 or TRBV6-3 to TRBJ2-7; TRBD1 matches at 11 bases. The CDR3 contains 15 residues. J gave up 6 bases and V 6 bases, and 10 bases lay outside the gene matches. Germline CDR1 reads MNHEY; CDR2 reads SVGEGT. This CDR3 reads CASSRGTGGEIEQYF. The CDR3 DNA sequence: TGTGCCAGCAGCCGTGGGACAGGGGGAGAGATCGAGCAGTACTTC.

In its sample, this clonotype was seen a few times. The J gene is TRBJ1-2, the V gene TRBV5-6; 7 bases are shared with TRBD1. CDR3 length: 15 residues. The germline gives CDR1 SGHDT, CDR2 YYEEEE. V gave up 4 bases and J gave up 7 bases; unmatched junction bases: 13. The CDR3 nucleotides read TGTGCCAGCAGCCCCGACCCGGGAACAGGGGTTGGCTACACCTTC. The encoded protein is CASSPDPGTGVGYTF.